A single sample gave rise to the 27 T cell receptor beta chains below, sequenced in a study of neurological immune-mediated disorders. MiXCR was run by TCRdb on the 5' RACE reads, yielding one entry per CDR3 protein. The table has 66,000 or so distinct CDR3 sequences, less than 5.5% seen once. Sequencing used PBMCs. These receptor sequences come from a young man with multiple sclerosis.

This clonotype has at least ten counts. V and J are TRBV20-1 and TRBJ1-6; possibly TRBD1 for D (6 bases). V shed 3 bases and J shed 0 bases, with 9 bases lying between them. The CDR3 loop spans 15 amino acids. The germline V gene has CDR1 DFQATT and CDR2 SNEGSKA (reference sequence). This CDR3 is CSASDRSSYNSPLHF. CDR3 in DNA: TGCAGTGCTAGTGACAGGAGCTCCTATAATTCACCCCTCCACTTT.

V is TRBV12-2 and J is TRBJ1-6. TRBV12-2 constitutes a pseudogene. The CDR3 runs 15 residues. In DNA, the CDR3 is TGTGCAAGTCGCTTAGTTGAGGTGGATAATTCACCCCTCAACTTT. This sequence encodes CASRLVEVDNSPLNF.

The table lists this clonotype with many counts. This sequence joins TRBV5-5 and TRBJ1-1; D gene ambiguous. Trimming took off 4 bases at V and 11 bases at J, with 21 bases between the two ends. The CDR3 covers 14 residues. From germline, CDR1 is SGHKS and CDR2 YYEKEE (reference sequence). CDR3 loop: CASSPLPEGYDAFF. Written as DNA, the CDR3 is TGTGCCAGCAGCCCCCTTCCCGAGGGTTACGACGCTTTCTTT.

The sample holds many counts of this clonotype. The chain is built from TRBV29-1 and TRBJ2-4; 10 bases are shared with TRBD1. CDR1 is SQVTM and CDR2 is ANQGSEA in the germline V gene. The CDR3 length is 14 residues. Trimming took 6 bases from V and 4 from J; bases not matched to a gene: 6. CDR3 bases: TGCAGCGTGGCCGACAGGGGGCGGAAAAACATTCAGTACTTC. It encodes CSVADRGRKNIQYF.

This clonotype was observed at least ten times. The chain is built from TRBV5-1 and TRBJ2-1; TRBD2 agrees at 10 bases. The junction had 14 bases not matched to a gene; V was cut back by 3 bases and J by 8 bases. The germline V gene has CDR1 SGHRS and CDR2 YFSETQ. The CDR3 extends over 17 amino acids. The CDR3 sequence: CASSSLVRAGGPHEQFF. The CDR3, as DNA: TGCGCCAGCAGCTCCCTAGTTCGAGCGGGGGGGCCCCATGAGCAGTTCTTC.

Many counts were recorded for this clonotype. The chain uses TRBV12-3 or TRBV12-4 and TRBJ1-1; no reliable D call. V was pared by 3 bases and J by 4 bases, with 12 bases between. The CDR3 is made up of 14 amino acids. Here the CDR3 DNA reads TGTGCCAGCAGTTTGGAGAAGGGAAGCACTGAAGCTTTCTTT. Translated, it gives CASSLEKGSTEAFF.

Many counts were recorded for this clonotype. The chain links TRBV5-1 to TRBJ1-1; D not certain. V gave up 6 bases and J gave up 6 bases, with 12 bases separating them. The CDR3 is 12 residues long. Germline values: CDR1 SGHRS, CDR2 YFSETQ. CDR3 nucleotides: TGCGCCAGCACCTCCTCTCGCGCTGAAGCTTTCTTT. Translated: CASTSSRAEAFF.

Only a few counts were recorded for this clonotype. V is TRBV5-1 and J is TRBJ2-1; D ambiguous. CDR1 is SGHRS and CDR2 is YFSETQ in the germline V gene. This CDR3 has 15 residues. The V and J ends lost 0 bases and 5 bases respectively, with 12 bases between them. The CDR3 here is CASSLVIGSNNEQFF. In DNA form, the CDR3 reads TGCGCCAGCAGCTTGGTTATCGGGTCGAACAATGAGCAGTTCTTC.

J is TRBJ1-1 and V is TRBV20-1, with unresolved D. Germline lookup yields CDR1 DFQATT and CDR2 SNEGSKA (reference sequence). CDR3 length equals 14 residues. The ends were cut back, 0 bases at V and 2 bases at J, with 10 bases in the middle. In DNA form, the CDR3 reads TGCAGTGCTAGAGATTGGGCCGCTAACACTGAAGCTTTCTTT. Its translation: CSARDWAANTEAFF.

This chain links TRBV5-1 with TRBJ2-1, with 9 nucleotides matching TRBD1. The V gene end was trimmed by 4 bases and the J gene end by 7 bases; junction bases not matched to a gene: 6. The CDR3 contains 14 residues. The V gene's germline CDR1 is SGHRS and CDR2 YFSETQ. CDR3: CASSLGQGFNEQFF. The DNA of the CDR3 is TGCGCCAGCAGCCTAGGACAGGGGTTTAATGAGCAGTTCTTC. Filled out from reference TRBV5-1 and TRBJ2-1, the complete variable domain reads KAGVTQTPRYLIKTRGQQVTLSCSPISGHRSVSWYQQTPGQGLQFLFEYFSETQRNKGNFPGRFSGRQFSNSRSEMNVSTLELGDSALYLCASSLGQGFNEQFFGPGTRLTVL.

This clonotype occurred many times. The chain joins TRBV2 to TRBJ2-2, with 9 bases matching TRBD1. Germline CDR1 is SNHLY and CDR2 is FYNNEI. Unmatched junction bases numbered 10, after V lost 6 bases and J lost 5 bases. CDR3 length: 16 residues. The DNA of the CDR3 is TGTGCCAGCAGAGAACAGGGGGCGACTTTAACCGGGGAGCTGTTTTTT. Translated, it gives CASREQGATLTGELFF.

V gene TRBV7-6 combines with J gene TRBJ2-3; 9 nucleotides match TRBD1. The CDR3 extends over 16 amino acids. Germline trimming cut 5 bases from V and 2 bases from J; bases unmatched to any gene: 8. The germline CDR1 and CDR2 sequences are SGHVS and FNYEAQ. The CDR3 region is CASSPLGDRVTDTQYF. The CDR3 nucleotides read TGTGCCAGCAGCCCCCTCGGGGACAGGGTCACAGATACGCAGTATTTT.

This clonotype has ten or more counts. This chain uses TRBV20-1 with TRBJ2-7, with a tentative D call TRBD1 (6 bases). V lost 3 bases and J lost 6, with 18 bases in between. This CDR3 has 14 amino acids. The germline CDR1 and CDR2 sequences are DFQATT and SNEGSKA (reference sequence). The CDR3 loop is CSASRDTNTLEQYF. CDR3 coding DNA: TGCAGTGCTAGCCGGGACACAAATACTCTCGAGCAGTACTTC.

In this sample, this clonotype turned up many times. The V call is TRBV9, the J call TRBJ2-2; tentative D call: TRBD2 (6 bases). V was pared by 3 bases and J by 2 bases, with 20 bases between. The CDR3 extends over 18 amino acids. CDR1 is SGDLS, CDR2 YYNGEE, per germline. In DNA, the CDR3 is TGTGCCAGCAGCGCCACCGGAAAAGTTAGCGGAAACACCGGGGAGCTGTTTTTT. Its translation is CASSATGKVSGNTGELFF.

The V call is TRBV4-2, the J call TRBJ2-4; D possibly corresponds to TRBD2 (5 bases). The CDR3 has 15 residues. V lost 1 base and J lost 7, with 14 bases in between. The V gene's germline CDR1 is LGHNA and CDR2 YNFKEQ. The CDR3 loop reads CASSQGASPMNIQYF. Written as DNA, the CDR3 is TGTGCCAGCAGCCAAGGAGCTAGCCCTATGAACATTCAGTACTTC.

This clonotype appeared many times. The V call is TRBV28, the J call TRBJ1-5; possibly TRBD1 for D (6 bases). The V end lost 6 bases, the J end lost 6 bases, and 15 bases lay between the germline ends. The CDR3 spans 14 residues. CDR1 and CDR2 from the germline V gene are MDHEN and SYDVKM. This chain's CDR3 is CASRLTGFGQPQHF. DNA of the CDR3: TGTGCCAGCAGGCTAACAGGGTTTGGTCAGCCCCAGCATTTT.

The table lists this clonotype with many counts. V and J are TRBV4-1 and TRBJ1-1, with D possibly being TRBD1 (5 bases). Germline V gene lookup returns CDR1 MGHRA and CDR2 YSYEKL. The length of the CDR3 is 14 residues. Between the trimmed V and J ends, which lost 4 bases and 11 bases, there was a span of 20 bases. CDR3 in DNA: TGCGCCAGCAGCCTCGAGTTCGGTACGGGGCAGGCTTTCTTT. It specifies CASSLEFGTGQAFF.

This chain uses TRBV5-1 with TRBJ1-1; D call uncertain. The CDR3 contains 13 residues. In germline, CDR1 is SGHRS, CDR2 YFSETQ. Trimming removed 2 bases at V and 7 bases at J, with 12 bases between. CDR3 sequence reads: CASSFGRPDEAFF. The CDR3 DNA is TGCGCCAGCAGCTTCGGTAGGCCCGATGAAGCTTTCTTT.

This clonotype was observed many times. The J gene is TRBJ2-1, the V gene TRBV6-5, with D perhaps matching TRBD1 (6 bases). CDR3 length: 13 amino acids. V lost 5 bases to trimming and J lost 9 bases, with 14 bases between them. Looked up from germline, CDR1 is MNHEY and CDR2 is SVGAGI. The CDR3 DNA follows: TGTGCCAGCAGTAATGGCAGGGGTGGTGAGCAGTTCTTC. Its protein product is CASSNGRGGEQFF.

This clonotype showed up many times. The rearrangement joins TRBV4-1 to TRBJ2-1; weak D call: TRBD2 (5 bases). The CDR3 contains 17 residues. Trimming cost V 0 bases and J 0 bases, with 12 bases left between them. Germline assignment: CDR1 MGHRA and CDR2 YSYEKL. The CDR3 reads CASSQDPGVSSYNEQFF. In nucleotides, the CDR3 is TGCGCCAGCAGCCAAGATCCCGGGGTTAGCTCCTACAATGAGCAGTTCTTC.

This clonotype was seen at least ten times. This rearrangement joins TRBV20-1 to TRBJ2-3; no firm D call. The ends were cut back, 6 bases at V and 6 bases at J, with 10 bases in the middle. Germline CDR1 is DFQATT and CDR2 is SNEGSKA (reference sequence). This CDR3 is built from 11 residues. CDR3 amino acids: CSAKRSDTQYF. CDR3 DNA: TGCAGTGCAAAGAGGTCGGATACGCAGTATTTT.

J is TRBJ1-4 and V is TRBV12-3 or TRBV12-4; D gene ambiguous. CDR3 length equals 12 residues. Trimming took 2 bases from V and 6 from J, leaving 4 bases between them. CDR3 in DNA: TGTGCCAGCAGTTTATCCCATGAAAAACTGTTTTTT. This translates into CASSLSHEKLFF.

This clonotype was observed at least ten times. The chain combines TRBV20-1 with TRBJ2-7; D might be TRBD1 (6 bases). Germline CDR1 DFQATT, CDR2 SNEGSKA (reference sequence). V was clipped by 4 bases and J by 0 bases, with 7 bases between them. This CDR3 has 12 residues. Here the CDR3 reads CSAKGVSYEQYF. CDR3 DNA sequence: TGCAGTGCTAAGGGGGTCTCCTACGAGCAGTACTTC.

This clonotype was picked up many times. The chain uses TRBV2 and TRBJ1-2; possible D gene TRBD1, 5 bases. V lost 3 bases, J lost 3 bases, and 11 bases lay in between. The CDR3 is 14 amino acids. Germline V lookup: CDR1 SNHLY, CDR2 FYNNEI. CDR3 sequence reads: CASSDPGKYYGYTF. The CDR3 DNA reads as TGTGCCAGCAGTGATCCAGGGAAGTACTATGGCTACACCTTC.

This clonotype was detected ten times or more. CDR3 in DNA: TGTGCCTGGAGCCTGGGACAGCAGACTTTCACAGATACGCAGTATTTT. Encoded protein: CAWSLGQQTFTDTQYF. The chain recombines TRBV30 with TRBJ2-3; TRBD1 agrees at 7 bases. The CDR3 totals 16 residues. Germline CDR1 GTSNPN, CDR2 SVGIG (reference sequence). The V gene end was trimmed by 3 bases and the J gene end by 2 bases; junction bases not matched to a gene: 11. The full variable domain, completed using reference TRBV30 and TRBJ2-3, is SQTIHQWPATLVQPVGSPLSLECTVEGTSNPNLYWYRQAAGRGLQLLFYSVGIGQISSEVPQNLSASRPQDRQFILSSKKLLLSDSGFYLCAWSLGQQTFTDTQYFGPGTRLTVL.

In its sample, this clonotype was seen a few times. V gene TRBV5-1 combines with J gene TRBJ2-2, with 7 bases fitting TRBD1. CDR1 is SGHRS and CDR2 is YFSETQ in the germline V gene. The CDR3 totals 15 residues. V gave up 5 bases and J gave up 6 bases; unmatched junction bases: 10. The CDR3 sequence: CASSYLTGDPGELFF. DNA for the CDR3: TGCGCCAGCAGTTACCTCACAGGGGACCCCGGGGAGCTGTTTTTT.

The table lists this clonotype with a few counts. The genes are TRBV4-2 and TRBJ2-1; D unclear. CDR1 is LGHNA, CDR2 YNFKEQ, per germline. The germline V and J ends were trimmed by 0 bases and 0 bases, with 9 bases remaining between them. This CDR3 is built from 16 residues. The CDR3 sequence: CASSQDGQSSYNEQFF. DNA of the CDR3: TGTGCCAGCAGCCAAGACGGGCAGAGCTCCTACAATGAGCAGTTCTTC.